This T cell receptor beta chain was sequenced during a study of T-cell reconstitution after alpha-beta-depleted transplantation in children. The V end was cut by 5 bases, the J end by 6 bases, with 20 bases between. This CDR3 has 16 residues. Preparation of the TCRbeta library used unique molecular identifiers. TCRdb re-derived calls from the PCR reads in MiXCR, one entry per CDR3 protein. The sample lists a few hundred thousand distinct CDR3 sequences, around 16% occurring once. This clonotype originated in a human donor who donated a stem cell graft to a child with acute lymphoblastic leukemia. Sequencing was performed on PBMCs from the stem cell graft donor, taken from the stem cell graft. The rearrangement uses TRBV12-3 or TRBV12-4 and TRBJ2-1; TRBD1 is a possible D gene (6 bases). CDR3 protein: CASSPEGRGLSNEQFF. Written as DNA, the CDR3 is TGTGCCAGCAGTCCCGAAGGCAGGGGCCTCTCCAATGAGCAGTTCTTC.